This TCR beta chain was retrieved from a study of CD8+ T cells in alopecia areata. Study results and limitations: For lesional scalp, especially alopecia totalis/universalis, clonality was higher than in normal scalp.

The junction had 5 bases not matched to a gene; V was cut back by 8 bases and J by 5 bases. From germline, CDR1 is SEHNR and CDR2 FQNEAQ (reference sequence). The CDR3 loop spans 14 amino acids. Concerning this clone itself: Its target is not known.

Treatment here: oral pan-JAK inhibitor, 5-10 mg twice daily. Both peripheral blood and punch biopsies of lesional scalp skin were obtained from patients who had alopecia areata. RNA, once extracted, was reverse transcribed into cDNA for use as the sequencing template. Here immunoSEQ multiplex PCR was the method, and the copy in TCRdb shows in-frame clones only, minus some. The table records about 190,000 clones, 60% of them present only once. This chain connects TRBV7-9 to TRBJ2-2; 10 positions agree with TRBD2. The sample was CD4+ T cells sorted from blood, taken at week 4, from a patient treated with tofacitinib. This TCR was recovered from a human donor with alopecia areata. The CDR3 DNA sequence: TGTGCCAGCCTTAGCGGGAGGCTGACCGGGGAGCTGTTTTTT. The encoded protein is CASLSGRLTGELFF.